The 17 T cell receptor beta chains below all came from one sample that was sequenced in a study of Ad26.COV2.S vaccination and SARS-CoV-2 variants. Indicated treatment: approximately 18 received Ad26.COV2.S at low or high dose, single or two shots; about 5 received placebo; per-sample allocation not given. Repertoires come from day 63 after the first vaccine or placebo injection. The protocol was immunoSEQ multiplex PCR, while the TCRdb copy is restricted to in-frame clones and leaves out a portion. The sample includes around 400,000 clones, approximately 91% of them seen just once. Sequencing was performed on peripheral blood, taken in a trial of Ad26.COV2.S vaccine versus placebo. The receptors come from a person aged 18-65 years who received the Ad26.COV2.S COVID-19 vaccine or a placebo.

In its sample, this clone was seen a few times. In DNA, the CDR3 is TGTGCCAGTAGTACCCTTCAACGCGAGCAGTACTTC. It translates to CASSTLQREQYF. V is TRBV19 and J is TRBJ2-7, with no clear D. V was clipped by 4 bases and J by 6 bases, with 10 bases between them. CDR1 LNHDA and CDR2 SQIVND come from the germline V gene (reference sequence). The CDR3 consists of 12 residues.

The chain joins TRBV2 to TRBJ1-5; possibly TRBD1 for D (6 bases). V was shortened by 0 bases and J by 7 bases, with 16 bases between the two germline ends. Germline values: CDR1 SNHLY, CDR2 FYNNEI. This CDR3 comprises 16 residues. For the CDR3, the DNA is TGTGCCAGCAGTGAAGCGCTACAGGGACGGGGACAGCCCCAGCATTTT. It codes for CASSEALQGRGQPQHF.

The V gene is TRBV2, the J gene TRBJ2-4; the D gene is possibly TRBD1 (5 bases). Trimming took off 1 base at V and 0 bases at J, with 16 bases between the two ends. This CDR3 is 18 amino acids long. The V gene's germline CDR1 is SNHLY and CDR2 FYNNEI. The CDR3 bases are TGTGCCAGCAGTGAAGAGGGGTGGCAGATTCTAGCCAAAAACATTCAGTACTTC. Encoded protein: CASSEEGWQILAKNIQYF.

The V and J genes are TRBV28 and TRBJ1-2; D is uncertain. The CDR3 totals 13 residues. The V gene's germline CDR1 is MDHEN and CDR2 SYDVKM. Between the trimmed V and J ends, which lost 2 bases and 9 bases, there was a span of 13 bases. The CDR3 bases are TGTGCCAGCAGTTTACCTGACCAGGTACGCTACACCTTC. It translates to CASSLPDQVRYTF.

The J gene is TRBJ1-4, the V gene TRBV3-1 (or the pseudogene TRBV3-2); TRBD1 matches 7 bases. The CDR3 has 15 residues. The germline gives CDR1 LGHDT, CDR2 YNNKEL (reference sequence). J gave up 2 bases and V 3 bases, and 3 bases lay outside the gene matches. The CDR3 region is CASSHRQGTNEKLFF. CDR3 DNA sequence: TGTGCCAGCAGCCACCGACAGGGTACTAATGAAAAACTGTTTTTT.

This chain uses TRBV6-5 with TRBJ1-4; possibly TRBD1 for D (5 bases). With 4 bases removed from V and 5 bases from J, the gap between germline ends came to 14 bases. This CDR3 spans 15 amino acids. CDR1 MNHEY and CDR2 SVGAGI come from the germline V gene. DNA for the CDR3: TGTGCCAGCAGTTTTACTCTTGGGGGAAATGAAAAACTGTTTTTT. Protein sequence: CASSFTLGGNEKLFF.

CDR3 sequence reads: CASYRDSNQPQHF. The CDR3 bases are TGTGCCAGCTACAGGGATAGCAATCAGCCCCAGCATTTT. The chain couples TRBV2 to TRBJ1-5; TRBD1 is a possible D gene (6 bases). The CDR3 loop spans 13 amino acids. In germline, CDR1 is SNHLY, CDR2 FYNNEI. The V end lost 8 bases, the J end lost 0 bases, and 8 bases lay between the germline ends.

V is TRBV28 and J is TRBJ2-7; D remains unclear. V gave up 4 bases and J gave up 3 bases, with 4 bases separating them. Germline V gene lookup returns CDR1 MDHEN and CDR2 SYDVKM. This CDR3 contains 11 residues. The CDR3 spells CASSSHYEQYF. The CDR3 DNA is TGTGCCAGCAGTTCCCACTACGAGCAGTACTTC.

The chain couples TRBV6-2 or TRBV6-3 to TRBJ1-2; 10 bases map to TRBD1. Trimming cost V 6 bases and J 6 bases; bases outside gene matches: 4. CDR1 and CDR2 (germline): MNHEY, SVGEGT. CDR3 length equals 13 residues. In DNA, the CDR3 is TGTGCCAGCAGCCCCGACAGGGGGCATGGCTACACCTTC. Encoded protein: CASSPDRGHGYTF.

The V and J genes are TRBV19 and TRBJ2-1, with no clear D. The length of the CDR3 is 13 residues. Trimming took off 4 bases at V and 2 bases at J, with 6 bases between the two ends. Germline CDR1 LNHDA, CDR2 SQIVND (reference sequence). Written as DNA, the CDR3 is TGTGCCAGTAGTAGCCGGACCTACAATGAGCAGTTCTTC. Translation: CASSSRTYNEQFF.

The rearrangement uses TRBV28 and TRBJ2-7; D uncertain. Looked up from germline, CDR1 is MDHEN and CDR2 is SYDVKM. The V gene lost 2 bases and the J gene lost 3 bases, with 14 bases spanning the gap. The CDR3 extends over 15 amino acids. CDR3 sequence reads: CASSLISEGNYEQYF. CDR3 sequence (DNA): TGTGCCAGCAGTTTAATCAGCGAAGGGAACTACGAGCAGTACTTC.

This clone was picked up one time. The V gene is TRBV11-1, the J gene TRBJ2-7, with D perhaps matching TRBD2 (5 bases). Trimming took off 6 bases at V and 5 bases at J, with 20 bases between the two ends. There are 15 residues in the CDR3. The germline V gene has CDR1 SGHAT and CDR2 FQDESV (reference sequence). DNA of the CDR3: TGTGCCAGCAGTCCCACGCGGGCCCAACCGGACGAGCAGTACTTC. The encoded protein is CASSPTRAQPDEQYF.

The chain employs TRBV28 and TRBJ1-2, with D tentatively TRBD1 (5 bases). CDR1 MDHEN and CDR2 SYDVKM come from the germline V gene. This CDR3 contains 15 residues. The germline V and J ends were trimmed by 6 bases and 2 bases, with 16 bases remaining between them. CDR3 coding DNA: TGTGCCAGCAGCCCTCGGGGGGTGATGAACTATGGCTACACCTTC. Its translation is CASSPRGVMNYGYTF.

The chain is built from TRBV9 and TRBJ1-6, with D tentatively TRBD1 (6 bases). This CDR3 is built from 13 residues. V lost 0 bases and J 8 bases, leaving 6 bases between the germline ends. In germline, CDR1 is SGDLS, CDR2 YYNGEE. CDR3 sequence (DNA): TGTGCCAGCAGCGTAGACAGGGATTCACCCCTCCACTTT. Its protein product is CASSVDRDSPLHF.

CDR3 DNA: TGTGCCAGCAGCTTAGCGCCCGAGGGCTACACCTTC. Its protein product is CASSLAPEGYTF. V and J are TRBV7-9 and TRBJ1-2; D unclear. The V and J ends lost 0 bases and 8 bases respectively, with 7 bases between them. Germline V CDR1 and CDR2: SEHNR, FQNEAQ (reference sequence). The CDR3 is 12 residues long.

Many counts were recorded for this clone. This chain joins TRBV7-8 and TRBJ2-5, with 7 bases identical to TRBD2. Losses at the gene ends were 1 base for V and 2 bases for J; bases not matched to a gene: 13. This CDR3 region has 18 residues. Per germline, CDR1 SGHVS and CDR2 FQNEAQ. DNA for the CDR3: TGTGCCAGCAGCTTAGGCCTTCGGTTTCTGGGAGGGCAAGAGACCCAGTACTTC. This codes for CASSLGLRFLGGQETQYF.

The chain is built from TRBV7-9 and TRBJ2-7, with 10 nucleotides matching TRBD2. The CDR3 loop spans 14 amino acids. Looked up from germline, CDR1 is SEHNR and CDR2 is FQNEAQ (reference sequence). Trimming at V came to 6 bases and at J to 4 bases, leaving 6 bases not matched to a gene. In DNA form, the CDR3 reads TGTGCCAGCAGTTATAGCGGGAGGCAATACGAGCAGTACTTC. It is translated as CASSYSGRQYEQYF.